This T cell receptor beta chain appears in the sequencing data of a study of blood T cell repertoires in COVID-19. This clone was observed a handful of times. TCRdb's copy holds only in-frame clones and misses some; the assay was immunoSEQ multiplex PCR. The table includes roughly 240,000 clones, approximately 80% detected once. The CDR3 runs to 14 residues. The germline V and J ends were trimmed by 0 bases and 11 bases, with 16 bases remaining between them. Germline V gene sequence: CDR1 MGHRA, CDR2 YSYEKL. The TCR was taken from a man aged 35-49 years who had recovered from COVID-19. Sequencing was carried out using peripheral blood. The genes are TRBV4-1 and TRBJ1-1, with D unresolved. In DNA, the CDR3 is TGCGCCAGCAGCCAAGATCCCGGGAAGTCTGGGGCTTTCTTT. Amino acids: CASSQDPGKSGAFF.